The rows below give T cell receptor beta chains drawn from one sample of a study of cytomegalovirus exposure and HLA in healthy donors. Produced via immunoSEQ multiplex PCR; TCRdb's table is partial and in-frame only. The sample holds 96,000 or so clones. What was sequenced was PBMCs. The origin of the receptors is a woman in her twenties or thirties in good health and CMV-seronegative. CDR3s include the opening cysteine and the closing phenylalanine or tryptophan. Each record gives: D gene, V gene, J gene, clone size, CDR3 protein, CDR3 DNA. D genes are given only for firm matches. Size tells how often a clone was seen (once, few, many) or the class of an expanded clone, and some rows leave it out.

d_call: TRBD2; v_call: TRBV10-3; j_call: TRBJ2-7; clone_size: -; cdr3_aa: CAISRNSGREDEQYF; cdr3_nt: TGTGCCATCAGTCGTAACAGCGGGAGGGAAGACGAGCAGTACTTC
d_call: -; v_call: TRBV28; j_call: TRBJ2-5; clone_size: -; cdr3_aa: CASSLGLARKTQYF; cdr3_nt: TGTGCCAGCAGTTTAGGGTTAGCCCGAAAGACCCAGTACTTC
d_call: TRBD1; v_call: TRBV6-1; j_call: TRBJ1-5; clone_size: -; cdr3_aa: CASSWTGGGQPQHF; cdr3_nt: TGTGCCAGCAGTTGGACAGGGGGCGGTCAGCCCCAGCATTTT
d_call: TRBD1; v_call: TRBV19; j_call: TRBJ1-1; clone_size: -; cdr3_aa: CASSKDRGRGMNTEAFF; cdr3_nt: TGTGCCAGTAGTAAAGACAGGGGAAGAGGGATGAACACTGAAGCTTTCTTT
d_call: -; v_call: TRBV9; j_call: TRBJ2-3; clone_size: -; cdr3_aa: CASTERHSRTDTQYF; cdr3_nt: TGTGCCAGCACCGAAAGGCACAGCCGCACAGATACGCAGTATTTT
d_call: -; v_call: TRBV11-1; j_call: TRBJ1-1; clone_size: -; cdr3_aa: CASSLGERLNTEAFF; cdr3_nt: TGTGCCAGCAGCTTAGGGGAGCGCCTGAACACTGAAGCTTTCTTT
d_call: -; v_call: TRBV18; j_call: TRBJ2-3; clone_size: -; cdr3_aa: CASSATIRTDTQYF; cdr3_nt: TGTGCCAGCTCAGCCACTATTAGGACAGATACGCAGTATTTT
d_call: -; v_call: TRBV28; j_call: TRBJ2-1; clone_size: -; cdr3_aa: CATSRVYNEQFF; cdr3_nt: TGTGCCACCTCCAGGGTTTACAATGAGCAGTTCTTC
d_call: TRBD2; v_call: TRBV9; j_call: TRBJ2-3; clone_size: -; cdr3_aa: CASSGLAGEVDTQYF; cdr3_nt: TGTGCCAGCAGCGGACTAGCGGGAGAGGTAGATACGCAGTATTTT
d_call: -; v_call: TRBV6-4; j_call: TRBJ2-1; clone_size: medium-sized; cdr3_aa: CASSARNNNEQFF; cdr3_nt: TGTGCCAGCAGCGCCAGGAATAACAATGAGCAGTTCTTC
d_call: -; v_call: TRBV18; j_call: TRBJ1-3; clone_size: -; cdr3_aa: CASSRGSGNTIYF; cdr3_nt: TGTGCCAGCTCACGCGGATCCGGAAACACCATATATTTT
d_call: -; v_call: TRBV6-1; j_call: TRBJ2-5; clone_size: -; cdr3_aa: CASSEQGLTQYF; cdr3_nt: TGTGCCAGCAGTGAACAGGGGCTGACCCAGTACTTC
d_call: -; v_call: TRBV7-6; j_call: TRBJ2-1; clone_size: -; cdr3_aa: CASSLDGLGQFF; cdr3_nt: TGTGCCAGCAGCTTAGACGGGTTAGGGCAGTTCTTC
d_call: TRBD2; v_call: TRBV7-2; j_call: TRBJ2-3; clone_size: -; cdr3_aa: CASSLLAGDTQYF; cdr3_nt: TGTGCCAGCAGCTTACTAGCGGGAGATACGCAGTATTTT
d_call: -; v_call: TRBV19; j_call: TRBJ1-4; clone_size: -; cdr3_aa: CASSMGLIDNEKLFF; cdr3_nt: TGTGCCAGTAGTATGGGACTTATCGATAATGAAAAACTGTTTTTT
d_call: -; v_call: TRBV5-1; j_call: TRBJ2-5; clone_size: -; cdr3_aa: CASSLGSGGLETQYF; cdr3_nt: TGCGCCAGCAGCTTGGGCTCCGGCGGGTTGGAGACCCAGTACTTC
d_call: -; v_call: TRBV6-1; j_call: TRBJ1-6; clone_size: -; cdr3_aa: CASIQNGEGNSPLHF; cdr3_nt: TGTGCCAGCATCCAGAACGGGGAAGGTAATTCACCCCTCCACTTT
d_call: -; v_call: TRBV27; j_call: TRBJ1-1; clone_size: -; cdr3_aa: CASSLGWGLTEAFF; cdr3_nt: TGTGCCAGCAGTTTGGGGTGGGGGCTGACTGAAGCTTTCTTT
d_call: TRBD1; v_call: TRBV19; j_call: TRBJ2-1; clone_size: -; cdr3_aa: CASSIGTGPRHEQFF; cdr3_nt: TGTGCCAGTAGTATAGGGACAGGGCCCAGACATGAGCAGTTCTTC
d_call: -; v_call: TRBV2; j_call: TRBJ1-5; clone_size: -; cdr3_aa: CASSEVSGDQPQHF; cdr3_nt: TGTGCCAGCAGTGAAGTATCGGGGGATCAGCCCCAGCATTTT
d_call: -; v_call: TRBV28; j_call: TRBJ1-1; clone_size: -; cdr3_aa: CASNSAGEPEAFF; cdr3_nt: TGTGCCAGTAACTCCGCAGGGGAACCCGAAGCTTTCTTT
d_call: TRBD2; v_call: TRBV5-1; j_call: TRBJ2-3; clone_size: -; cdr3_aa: CASRLTSGVITDTQYF; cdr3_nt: TGCGCCAGCAGATTGACTAGCGGGGTTATTACAGATACGCAGTATTTT
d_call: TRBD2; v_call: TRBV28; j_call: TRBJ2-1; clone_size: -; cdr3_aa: CATRPRGRKDNEQFF; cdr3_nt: TGTGCCACCCGCCCCCGCGGGAGAAAAGACAATGAGCAGTTCTTC
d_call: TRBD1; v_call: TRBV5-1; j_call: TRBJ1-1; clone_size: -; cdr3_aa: CASSSGQALRMNTEAFF; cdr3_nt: TGCGCCAGCAGCTCCGGACAGGCCCTCCGTATGAACACTGAAGCTTTCTTT
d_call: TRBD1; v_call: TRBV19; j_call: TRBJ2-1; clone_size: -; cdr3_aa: CASGTGGNEQFF; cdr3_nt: TGTGCCAGCGGGACAGGGGGTAATGAGCAGTTCTTC
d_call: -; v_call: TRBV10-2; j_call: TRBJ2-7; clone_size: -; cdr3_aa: CASGEEQYF; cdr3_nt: TGCGCCAGCGGAGAAGAGCAGTACTTC
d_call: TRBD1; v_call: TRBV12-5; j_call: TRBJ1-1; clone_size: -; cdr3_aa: CASGLWTGVNTEAFF; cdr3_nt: TGTGCTAGTGGTTTATGGACAGGGGTGAACACTGAAGCTTTCTTT
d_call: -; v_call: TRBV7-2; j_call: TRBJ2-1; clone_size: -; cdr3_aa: CASSFGLNEQFF; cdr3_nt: TGTGCCAGCAGCTTCGGACTCAATGAGCAGTTCTTC
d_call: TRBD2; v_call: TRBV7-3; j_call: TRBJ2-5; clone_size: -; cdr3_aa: CASSPIAGVGETQYF; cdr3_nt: TGTGCCAGCAGCCCCATAGCGGGAGTGGGGGAGACCCAGTACTTC
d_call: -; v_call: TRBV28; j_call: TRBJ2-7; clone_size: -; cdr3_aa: CASGRGDEQYF; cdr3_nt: TGTGCCAGCGGAAGAGGTGACGAGCAGTACTTC
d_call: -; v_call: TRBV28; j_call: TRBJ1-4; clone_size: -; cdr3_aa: CASRKLWAINEKLFF; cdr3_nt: TGTGCCAGCAGAAAACTGTGGGCCATTAATGAAAAACTGTTTTTT
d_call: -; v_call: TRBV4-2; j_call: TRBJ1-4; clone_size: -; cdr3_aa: CASSPQVLFNEKLFF; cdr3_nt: TGTGCCAGCAGCCCTCAGGTTTTATTTAATGAAAAACTGTTTTTT
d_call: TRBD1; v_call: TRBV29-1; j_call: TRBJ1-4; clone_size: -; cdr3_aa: CSVGRGLEREKLFF; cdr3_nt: TGCAGCGTTGGCAGGGGGCTAGAACGTGAAAAACTGTTTTTT
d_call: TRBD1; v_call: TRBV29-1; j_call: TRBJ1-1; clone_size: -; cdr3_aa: CSVPGTANTEAFF; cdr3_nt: TGCAGCGTCCCAGGGACAGCGAACACTGAAGCTTTCTTT
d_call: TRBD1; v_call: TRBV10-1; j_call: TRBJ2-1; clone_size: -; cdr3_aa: CASSRDRVRGEQFF; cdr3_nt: TGCGCCAGCAGCCGGGACAGGGTTCGGGGTGAGCAGTTCTTC
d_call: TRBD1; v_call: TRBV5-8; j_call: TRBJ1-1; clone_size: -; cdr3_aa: CASSCLQGAYTEAFF; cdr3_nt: TGTGCCAGCAGCTGCCTTCAGGGGGCGTACACTGAAGCTTTCTTT
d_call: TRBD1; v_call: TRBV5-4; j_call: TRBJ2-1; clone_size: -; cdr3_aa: CASSLGNRGPNNEQFF; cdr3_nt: TGTGCCAGCAGCTTGGGAAACAGGGGACCCAACAATGAGCAGTTCTTC
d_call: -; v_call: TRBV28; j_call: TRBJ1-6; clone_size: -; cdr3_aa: CASSPPRGASPLHF; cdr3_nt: TGTGCCAGCAGCCCCCCCAGGGGAGCCTCACCCCTCCACTTT
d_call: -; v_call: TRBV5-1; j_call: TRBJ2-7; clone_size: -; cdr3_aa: CASSLVGVPGEQYF; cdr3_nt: TGCGCCAGCAGCTTGGTCGGGGTTCCGGGCGAGCAGTACTTC